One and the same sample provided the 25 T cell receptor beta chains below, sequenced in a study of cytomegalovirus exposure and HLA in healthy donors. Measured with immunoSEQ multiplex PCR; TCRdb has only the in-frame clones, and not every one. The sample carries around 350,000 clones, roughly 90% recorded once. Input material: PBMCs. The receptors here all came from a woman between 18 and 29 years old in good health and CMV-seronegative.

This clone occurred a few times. CDR3 coding DNA: TGTGCCAGCTCACGGAGCGTAGGGGGTGAAGCTTTCTTT. It translates to CASSRSVGGEAFF. This chain connects TRBV18 to TRBJ1-1, with D maybe TRBD1 (6 bases). This CDR3 has 13 residues. CDR1 is KGHSH and CDR2 is LQKENI in the germline V gene. Between the trimmed V and J ends, which lost 4 bases and 7 bases, there was a span of 13 bases. Complete variable domain (other parts from reference TRBV18 and TRBJ1-1): NAGVMQNPRHLVRRRGQEARLRCSPMKGHSHVYWYRQLPEEGLKFMVYLQKENIIDESGMPKERFSAEFPKEGPSILRIQQVVRGDSAAYFCASSRSVGGEAFFGQGTRLTVV.

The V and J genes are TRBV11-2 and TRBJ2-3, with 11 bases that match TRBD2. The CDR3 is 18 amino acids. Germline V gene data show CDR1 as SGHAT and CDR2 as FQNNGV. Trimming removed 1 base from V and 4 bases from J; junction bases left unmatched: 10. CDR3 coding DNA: TGTGCCAGCAGCTTAGCTCCGACTAGCGGGGCCCGTTCAGATACGCAGTATTTT. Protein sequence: CASSLAPTSGARSDTQYF.

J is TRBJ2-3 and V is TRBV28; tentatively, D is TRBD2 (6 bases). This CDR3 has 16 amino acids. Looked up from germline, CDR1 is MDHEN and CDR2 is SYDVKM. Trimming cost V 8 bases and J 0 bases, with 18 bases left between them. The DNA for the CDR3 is TGTGCCAGCGGAGTCCCCGAGCGGGCTAGCACAGATACGCAGTATTTT. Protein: CASGVPERASTDTQYF.

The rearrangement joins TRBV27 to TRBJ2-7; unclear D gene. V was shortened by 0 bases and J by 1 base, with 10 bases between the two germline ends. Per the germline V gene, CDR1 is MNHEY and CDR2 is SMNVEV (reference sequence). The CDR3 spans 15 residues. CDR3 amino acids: CASSLSPAGSYEQYF. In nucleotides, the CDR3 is TGTGCCAGCAGTTTATCCCCCGCCGGTTCCTACGAGCAGTACTTC.

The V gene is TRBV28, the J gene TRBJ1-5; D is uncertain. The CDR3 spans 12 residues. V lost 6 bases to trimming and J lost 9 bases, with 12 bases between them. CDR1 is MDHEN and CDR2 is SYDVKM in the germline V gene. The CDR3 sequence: CASRLGATPQHF. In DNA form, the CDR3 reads TGTGCCAGCAGGTTGGGAGCGACGCCCCAGCATTTT.

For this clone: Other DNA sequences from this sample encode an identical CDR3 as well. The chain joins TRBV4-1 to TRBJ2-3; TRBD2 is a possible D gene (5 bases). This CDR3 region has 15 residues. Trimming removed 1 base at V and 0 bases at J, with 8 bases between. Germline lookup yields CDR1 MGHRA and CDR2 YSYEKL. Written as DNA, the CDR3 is TGCGCCAGCAGCCAAGGACGGAGGAGCACAGATACGCAGTATTTT. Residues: CASSQGRRSTDTQYF.

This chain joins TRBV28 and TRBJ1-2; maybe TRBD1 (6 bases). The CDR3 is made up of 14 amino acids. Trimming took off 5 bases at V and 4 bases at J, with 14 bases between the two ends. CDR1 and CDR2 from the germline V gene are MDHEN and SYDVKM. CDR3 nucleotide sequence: TGTGCCAGCAGTACGGGACAACCCCTCTATGGCTACACCTTC. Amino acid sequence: CASSTGQPLYGYTF.

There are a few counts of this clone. The chain's CDR3 is CASSLVIAGGQEQFF. Here the CDR3 DNA reads TGTGCCAGCAGCTTGGTAATAGCGGGGGGGCAGGAGCAGTTCTTC. V gene TRBV5-4 combines with J gene TRBJ2-1; 11 bases match TRBD2. CDR3 length equals 15 residues. After removal of 0 bases from V and 10 bases from J, the junction contained 6 bases not matched to a gene. Germline CDR1 SGHNT, CDR2 YYREEE (reference sequence).

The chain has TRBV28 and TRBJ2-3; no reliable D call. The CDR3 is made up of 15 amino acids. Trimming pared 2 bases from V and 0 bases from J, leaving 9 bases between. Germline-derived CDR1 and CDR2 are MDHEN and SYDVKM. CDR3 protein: CASSLGSPSTDTQYF. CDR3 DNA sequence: TGTGCCAGCAGTTTAGGCTCCCCTAGCACAGATACGCAGTATTTT.

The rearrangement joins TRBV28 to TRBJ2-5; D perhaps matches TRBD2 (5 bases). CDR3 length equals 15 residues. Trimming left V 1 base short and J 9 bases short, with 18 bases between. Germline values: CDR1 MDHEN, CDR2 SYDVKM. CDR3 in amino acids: CASSLLRGHTGPQYF. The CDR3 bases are TGTGCCAGCAGTTTATTAAGAGGGCACACCGGTCCCCAGTACTTC.

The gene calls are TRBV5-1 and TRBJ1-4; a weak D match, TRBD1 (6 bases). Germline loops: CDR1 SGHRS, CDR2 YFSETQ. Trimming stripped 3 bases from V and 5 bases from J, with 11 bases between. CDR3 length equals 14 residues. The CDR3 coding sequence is TGCGCCAGCAGCTCGGACAGTCTCAATGAAAAACTGTTTTTT. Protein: CASSSDSLNEKLFF.

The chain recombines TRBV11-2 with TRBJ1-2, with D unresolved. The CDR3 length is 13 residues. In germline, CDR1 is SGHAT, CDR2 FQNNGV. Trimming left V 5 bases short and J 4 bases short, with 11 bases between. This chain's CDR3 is CASSPSGIYGYTF. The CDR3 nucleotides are TGTGCCAGCAGCCCATCGGGGATCTATGGCTACACCTTC.

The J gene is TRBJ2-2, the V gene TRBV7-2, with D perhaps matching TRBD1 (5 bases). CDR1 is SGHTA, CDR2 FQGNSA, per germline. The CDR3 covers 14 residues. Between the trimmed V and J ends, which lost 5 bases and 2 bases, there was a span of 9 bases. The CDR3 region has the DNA TGTGCCAGCAGCCCCGACAGAAACACCGGGGAGCTGTTTTTT. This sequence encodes CASSPDRNTGELFF.

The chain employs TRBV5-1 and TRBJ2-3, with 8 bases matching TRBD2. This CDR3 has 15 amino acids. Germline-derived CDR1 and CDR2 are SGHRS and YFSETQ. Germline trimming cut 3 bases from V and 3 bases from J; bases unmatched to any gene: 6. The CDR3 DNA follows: TGCGCCAGCAGCTATGGCGGGGGGTTTACAGATACGCAGTATTTT. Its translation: CASSYGGGFTDTQYF.

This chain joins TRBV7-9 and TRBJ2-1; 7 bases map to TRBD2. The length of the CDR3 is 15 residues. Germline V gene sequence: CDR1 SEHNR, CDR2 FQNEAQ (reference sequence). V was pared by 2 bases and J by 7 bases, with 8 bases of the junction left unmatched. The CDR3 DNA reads TGTGCCAGCAGCTTAAGTGAGGCGGGAGTTAATGAGCAGTTCTTC. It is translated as CASSLSEAGVNEQFF.

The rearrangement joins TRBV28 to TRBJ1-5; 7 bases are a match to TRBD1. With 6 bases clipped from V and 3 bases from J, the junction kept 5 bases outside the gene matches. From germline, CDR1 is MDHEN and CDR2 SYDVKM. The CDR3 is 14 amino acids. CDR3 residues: CASRRQGYNQPQHF. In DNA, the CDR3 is TGTGCCAGCAGGAGACAGGGTTACAATCAGCCCCAGCATTTT.

The CDR3 DNA follows: TGTGCCAGCAAAAATATCTATGGCTACACCTTC. Encoded protein: CASKNIYGYTF. The rearrangement joins TRBV2 to TRBJ1-2; D remains unclear. V was pared by 7 bases and J by 4 bases, with 7 bases between. Germline V gene sequence: CDR1 SNHLY, CDR2 FYNNEI. The CDR3 totals 11 residues.

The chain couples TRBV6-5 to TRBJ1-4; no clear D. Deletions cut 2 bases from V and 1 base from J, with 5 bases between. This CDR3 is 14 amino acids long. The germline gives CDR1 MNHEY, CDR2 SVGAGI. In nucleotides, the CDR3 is TGTGCCAGCAGTTACGTCGGAACTAATGAAAAACTGTTTTTT. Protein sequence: CASSYVGTNEKLFF.

CDR3 residues: CASSADGQGYEQYF. The CDR3 bases are TGCGCCAGCAGCGCCGACGGACAGGGCTACGAGCAGTACTTC. The chain carries TRBV5-1 and TRBJ2-7, with 8 bases that match TRBD1. Looked up from germline, CDR1 is SGHRS and CDR2 is YFSETQ. The CDR3 sequence is 14 residues long. Trimming at V came to 4 bases and at J to 3 bases, leaving 6 bases not matched to a gene.

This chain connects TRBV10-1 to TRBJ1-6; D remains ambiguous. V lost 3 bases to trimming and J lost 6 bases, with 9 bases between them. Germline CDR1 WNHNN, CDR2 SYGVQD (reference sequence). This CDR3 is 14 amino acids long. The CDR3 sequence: CASSDRGINSPLHF. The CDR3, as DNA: TGCGCCAGCAGTGATCGAGGGATTAATTCACCCCTCCACTTT.

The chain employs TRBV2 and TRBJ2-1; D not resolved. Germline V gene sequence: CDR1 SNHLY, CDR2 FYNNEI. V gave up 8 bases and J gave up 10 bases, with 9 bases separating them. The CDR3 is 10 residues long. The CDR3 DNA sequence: TGTGCCAGCCAGGCGAGCGAGCAGTTCTTC. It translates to CASQASEQFF.

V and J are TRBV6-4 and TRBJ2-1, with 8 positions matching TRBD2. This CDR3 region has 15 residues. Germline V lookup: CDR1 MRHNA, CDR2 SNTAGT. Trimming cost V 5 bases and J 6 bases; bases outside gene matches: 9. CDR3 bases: TGTGCCAGCAGTCCAGTCAGCGGGAGTTCCAATGAGCAGTTCTTC. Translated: CASSPVSGSSNEQFF.

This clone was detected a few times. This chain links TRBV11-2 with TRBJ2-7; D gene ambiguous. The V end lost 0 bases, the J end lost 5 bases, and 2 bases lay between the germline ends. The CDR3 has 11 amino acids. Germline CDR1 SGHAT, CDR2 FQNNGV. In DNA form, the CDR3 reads TGTGCCAGCAGCTTAGATAACGAGCAGTACTTC. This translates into CASSLDNEQYF.

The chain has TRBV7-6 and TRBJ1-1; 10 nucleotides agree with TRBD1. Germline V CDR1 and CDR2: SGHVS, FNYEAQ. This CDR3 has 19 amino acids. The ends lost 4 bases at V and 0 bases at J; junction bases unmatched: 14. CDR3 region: CASSSPGQGLGGMNTEAFF. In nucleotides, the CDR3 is TGTGCCAGCAGCTCGCCGGGACAGGGGCTCGGGGGAATGAACACTGAAGCTTTCTTT.

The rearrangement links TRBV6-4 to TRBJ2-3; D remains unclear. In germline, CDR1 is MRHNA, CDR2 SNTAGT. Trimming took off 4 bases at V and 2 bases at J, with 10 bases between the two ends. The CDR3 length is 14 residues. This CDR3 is CASSGQSNTDTQYF. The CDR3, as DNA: TGTGCCAGCAGTGGTCAATCAAACACAGATACGCAGTATTTT.